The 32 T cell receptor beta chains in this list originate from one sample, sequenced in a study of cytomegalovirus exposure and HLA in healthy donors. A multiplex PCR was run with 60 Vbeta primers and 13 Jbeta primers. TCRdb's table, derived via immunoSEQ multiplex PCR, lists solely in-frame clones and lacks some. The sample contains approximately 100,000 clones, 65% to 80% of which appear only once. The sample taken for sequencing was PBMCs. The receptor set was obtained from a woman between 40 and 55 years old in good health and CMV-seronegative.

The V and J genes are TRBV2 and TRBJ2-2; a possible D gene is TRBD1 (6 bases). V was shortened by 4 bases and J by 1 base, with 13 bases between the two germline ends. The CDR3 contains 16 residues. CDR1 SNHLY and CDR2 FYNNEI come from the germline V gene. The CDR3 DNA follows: TGTGCCAGCAGTGTTCAGGGGCTTAAGAACACCGGGGAGCTGTTTTTT. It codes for CASSVQGLKNTGELFF.

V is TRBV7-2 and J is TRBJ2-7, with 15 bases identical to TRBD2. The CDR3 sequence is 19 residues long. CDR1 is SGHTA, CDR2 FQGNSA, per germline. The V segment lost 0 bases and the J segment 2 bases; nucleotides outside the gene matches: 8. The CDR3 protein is CASSLAPGLAGGPAYEQYF. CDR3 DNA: TGTGCCAGCAGCTTAGCGCCGGGACTAGCGGGAGGTCCTGCCTACGAGCAGTACTTC.

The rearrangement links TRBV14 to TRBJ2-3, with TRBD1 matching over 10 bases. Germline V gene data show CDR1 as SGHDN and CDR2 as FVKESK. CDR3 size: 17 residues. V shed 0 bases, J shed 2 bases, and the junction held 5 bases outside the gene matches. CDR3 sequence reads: CASSQDYGTGVTDTQYF. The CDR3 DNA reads TGTGCCAGCAGCCAAGATTACGGGACAGGGGTCACAGATACGCAGTATTTT.

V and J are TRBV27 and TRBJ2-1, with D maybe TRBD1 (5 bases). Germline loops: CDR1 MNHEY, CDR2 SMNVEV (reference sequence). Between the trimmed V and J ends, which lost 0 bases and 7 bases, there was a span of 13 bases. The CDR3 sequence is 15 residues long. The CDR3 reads CASSLSANYRNEQFF. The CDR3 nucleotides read TGTGCCAGCAGTTTATCGGCGAACTACAGGAATGAGCAGTTCTTC.

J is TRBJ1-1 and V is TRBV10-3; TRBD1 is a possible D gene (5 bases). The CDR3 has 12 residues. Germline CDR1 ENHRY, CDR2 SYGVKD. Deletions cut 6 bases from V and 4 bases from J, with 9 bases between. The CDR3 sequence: CAIRGPGTEAFF. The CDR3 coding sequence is TGTGCCATCAGGGGGCCGGGCACTGAAGCTTTCTTT.

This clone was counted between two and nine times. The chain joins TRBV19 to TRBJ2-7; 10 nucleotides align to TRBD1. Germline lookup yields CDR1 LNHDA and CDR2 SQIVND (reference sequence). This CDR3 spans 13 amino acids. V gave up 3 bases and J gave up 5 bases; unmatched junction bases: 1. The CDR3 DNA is TGTGCCAGTAGTATGACAGGGGGCCACGAGCAGTACTTC. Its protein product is CASSMTGGHEQYF.

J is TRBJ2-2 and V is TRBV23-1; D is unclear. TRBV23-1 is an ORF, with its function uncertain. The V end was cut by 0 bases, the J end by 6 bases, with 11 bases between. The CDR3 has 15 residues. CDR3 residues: CASSQSESGSGELFF. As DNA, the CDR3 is TGCGCCAGCAGTCAATCGGAGAGTGGATCCGGGGAGCTGTTTTTT.

DNA of the CDR3: TGTGCCAGCAGTGGACTAGCCGAAGAGACCCAGTACTTC. Protein: CASSGLAEETQYF. The chain links TRBV28 to TRBJ2-5, with TRBD2 matching 8 bases. CDR1 is MDHEN and CDR2 is SYDVKM in the germline V gene. The CDR3 contains 13 residues. J lost 3 bases, V lost 5 bases, and 2 bases had no gene match.

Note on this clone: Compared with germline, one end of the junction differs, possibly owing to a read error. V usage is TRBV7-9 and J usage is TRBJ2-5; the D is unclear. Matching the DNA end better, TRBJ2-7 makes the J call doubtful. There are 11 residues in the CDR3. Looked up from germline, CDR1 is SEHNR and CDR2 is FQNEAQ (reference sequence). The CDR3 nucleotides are TGTTCCAGCAGCTTTACCTACGAGCAGTACTTC. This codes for CSSSFTYEQYF.

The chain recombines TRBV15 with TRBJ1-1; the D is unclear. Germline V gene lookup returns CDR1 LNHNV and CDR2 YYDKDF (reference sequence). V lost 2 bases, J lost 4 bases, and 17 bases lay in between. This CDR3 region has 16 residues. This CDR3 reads CATSRLPGQEGTEAFF. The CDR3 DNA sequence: TGTGCCACCAGCAGACTCCCCGGGCAGGAGGGCACTGAAGCTTTCTTT.

CDR3 residues: CASSRGGTRGSPTDTQYF. In DNA, the CDR3 is TGTGCCAGCAGCCGCGGCGGGACCAGAGGATCCCCCACAGATACGCAGTATTTT. The gene calls are TRBV7-9 and TRBJ2-3; tentatively, D is TRBD2 (6 bases). Trimming stripped 5 bases from V and 2 bases from J, with 23 bases between. This CDR3 contains 18 residues. Per germline, CDR1 SEHNR and CDR2 FQNEAQ (reference sequence).

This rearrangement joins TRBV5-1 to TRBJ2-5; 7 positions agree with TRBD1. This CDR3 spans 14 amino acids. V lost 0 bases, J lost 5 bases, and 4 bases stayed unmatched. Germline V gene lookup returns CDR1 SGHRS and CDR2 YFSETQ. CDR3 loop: CASSLEQGRETQYF. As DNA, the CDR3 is TGCGCCAGCAGCTTGGAACAGGGGCGGGAGACCCAGTACTTC.

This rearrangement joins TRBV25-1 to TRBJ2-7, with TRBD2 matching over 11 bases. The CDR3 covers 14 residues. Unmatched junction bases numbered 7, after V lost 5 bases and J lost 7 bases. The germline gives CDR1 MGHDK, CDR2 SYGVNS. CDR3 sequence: CASSPLLAGGEQYF. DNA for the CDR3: TGTGCCAGCAGTCCTCTGCTAGCGGGGGGAGAGCAGTACTTC.

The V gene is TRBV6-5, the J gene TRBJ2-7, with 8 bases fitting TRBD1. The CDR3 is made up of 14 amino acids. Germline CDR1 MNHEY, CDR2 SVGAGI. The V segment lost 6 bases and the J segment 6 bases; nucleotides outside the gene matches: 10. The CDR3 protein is CASSRRTGSSEQYF. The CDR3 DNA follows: TGTGCCAGCAGCCGCCGGACAGGGTCAAGCGAGCAGTACTTC.

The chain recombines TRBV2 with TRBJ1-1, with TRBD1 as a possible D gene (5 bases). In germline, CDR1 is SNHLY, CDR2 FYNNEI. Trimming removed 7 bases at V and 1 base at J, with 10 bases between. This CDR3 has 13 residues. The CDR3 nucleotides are TGTGCCAGCAAGGGACTACAGAACACTGAAGCTTTCTTT. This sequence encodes CASKGLQNTEAFF.

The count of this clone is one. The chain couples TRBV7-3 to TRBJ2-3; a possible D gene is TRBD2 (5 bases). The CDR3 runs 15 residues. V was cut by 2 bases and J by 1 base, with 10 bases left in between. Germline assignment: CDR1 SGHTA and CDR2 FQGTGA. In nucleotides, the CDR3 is TGTGCCAGCAGCTTAGTACTAGGAGGCACAGATACGCAGTATTTT. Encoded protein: CASSLVLGGTDTQYF.

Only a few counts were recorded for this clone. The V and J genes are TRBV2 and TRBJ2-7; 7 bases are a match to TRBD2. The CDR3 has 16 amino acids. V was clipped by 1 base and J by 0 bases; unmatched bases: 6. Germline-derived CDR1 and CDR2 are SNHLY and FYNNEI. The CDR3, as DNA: TGTGCCAGCAGTGAAGAGGTGGGGGGGTACTCCTACGAGCAGTACTTC. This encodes CASSEEVGGYSYEQYF.

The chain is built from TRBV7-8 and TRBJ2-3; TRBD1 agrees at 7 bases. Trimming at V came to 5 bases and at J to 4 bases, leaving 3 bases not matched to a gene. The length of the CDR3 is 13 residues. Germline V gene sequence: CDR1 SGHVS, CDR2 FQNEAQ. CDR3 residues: CASSAQGADTQYF. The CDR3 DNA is TGTGCCAGCAGCGCCCAGGGGGCAGATACGCAGTATTTT.

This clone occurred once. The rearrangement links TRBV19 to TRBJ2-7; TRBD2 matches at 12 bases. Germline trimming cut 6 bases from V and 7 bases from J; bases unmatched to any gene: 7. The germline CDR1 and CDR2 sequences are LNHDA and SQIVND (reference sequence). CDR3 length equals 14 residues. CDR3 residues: CASSWTSGNGEQYF. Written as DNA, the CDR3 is TGTGCCAGTAGCTGGACTAGCGGGAATGGTGAGCAGTACTTC.

DNA for the CDR3: TGTGCCAGCAGCCATTCAGCGGGAGGGGGGCACGGGCAGTACTTC. Residues: CASSHSAGGGHGQYF. The chain couples TRBV14 to TRBJ2-7, with TRBD2 matching 10 bases. The CDR3 totals 15 residues. Germline trimming cut 3 bases from V and 9 bases from J; bases unmatched to any gene: 11. Germline V gene lookup returns CDR1 SGHDN and CDR2 FVKESK.

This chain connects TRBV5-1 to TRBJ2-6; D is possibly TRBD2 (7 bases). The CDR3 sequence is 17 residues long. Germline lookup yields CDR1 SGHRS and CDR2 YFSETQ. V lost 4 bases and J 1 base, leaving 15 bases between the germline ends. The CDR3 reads CASSLWGGESGANVLTF. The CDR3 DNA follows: TGCGCCAGCAGCCTATGGGGGGGCGAGTCTGGGGCCAACGTCCTGACTTTC.

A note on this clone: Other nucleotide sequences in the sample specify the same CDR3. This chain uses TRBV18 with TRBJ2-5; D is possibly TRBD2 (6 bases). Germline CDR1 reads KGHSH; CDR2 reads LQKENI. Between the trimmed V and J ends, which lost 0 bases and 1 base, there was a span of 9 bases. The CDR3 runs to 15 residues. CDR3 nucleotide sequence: TGTGCCAGCTCACCACCTTTGGGGGGCCAAGAGACCCAGTACTTC. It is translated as CASSPPLGGQETQYF.

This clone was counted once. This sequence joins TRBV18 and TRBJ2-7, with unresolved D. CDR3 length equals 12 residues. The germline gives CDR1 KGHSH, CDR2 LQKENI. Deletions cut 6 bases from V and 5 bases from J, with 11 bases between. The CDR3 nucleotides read TGTGCCAGCTCCTCCGATGCGGACGAGCAGTACTTC. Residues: CASSSDADEQYF.

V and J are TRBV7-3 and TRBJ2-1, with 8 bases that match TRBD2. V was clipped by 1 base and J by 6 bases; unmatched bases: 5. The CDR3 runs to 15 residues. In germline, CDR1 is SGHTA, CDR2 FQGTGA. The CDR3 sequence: CASSLSGGPLNEQFF. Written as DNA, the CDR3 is TGTGCCAGCAGCTTAAGCGGGGGGCCGCTCAATGAGCAGTTCTTC.

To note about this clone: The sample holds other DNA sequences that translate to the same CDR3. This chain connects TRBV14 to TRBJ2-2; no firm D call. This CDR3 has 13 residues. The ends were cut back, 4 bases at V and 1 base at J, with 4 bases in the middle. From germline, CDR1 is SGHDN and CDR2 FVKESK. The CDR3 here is CASSPVNTGELFF. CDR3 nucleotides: TGTGCCAGCAGCCCGGTGAACACCGGGGAGCTGTTTTTT.

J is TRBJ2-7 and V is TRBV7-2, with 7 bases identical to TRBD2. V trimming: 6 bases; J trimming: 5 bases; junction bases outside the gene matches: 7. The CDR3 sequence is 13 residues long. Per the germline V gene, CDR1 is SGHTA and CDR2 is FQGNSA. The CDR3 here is CASRRRGGNEQYF. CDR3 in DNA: TGTGCCAGCAGAAGGAGGGGAGGGAACGAGCAGTACTTC.

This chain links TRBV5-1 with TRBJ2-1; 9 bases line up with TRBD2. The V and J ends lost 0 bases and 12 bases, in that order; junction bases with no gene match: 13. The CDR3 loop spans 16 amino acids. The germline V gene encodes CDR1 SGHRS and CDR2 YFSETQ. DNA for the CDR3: TGCGCCAGCAGCTTGGGCGGCCAGCGGGGGGAGGGGAGGCAGTTCTTC. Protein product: CASSLGGQRGEGRQFF.

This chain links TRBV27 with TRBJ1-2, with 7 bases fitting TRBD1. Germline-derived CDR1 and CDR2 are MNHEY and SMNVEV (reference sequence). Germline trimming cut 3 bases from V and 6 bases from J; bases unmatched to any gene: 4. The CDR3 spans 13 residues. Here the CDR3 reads CASSFPGGNGYTF. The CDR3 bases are TGTGCCAGCAGTTTCCCAGGGGGGAATGGCTACACCTTC.

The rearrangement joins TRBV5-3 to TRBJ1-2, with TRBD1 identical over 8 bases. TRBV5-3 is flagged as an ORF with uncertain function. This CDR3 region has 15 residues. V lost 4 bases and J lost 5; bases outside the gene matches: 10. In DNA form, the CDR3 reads TGTGCCAGAAGCGTCTCAGGGGGCTCGTCATATGGCTACACCTTC. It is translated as CARSVSGGSSYGYTF.

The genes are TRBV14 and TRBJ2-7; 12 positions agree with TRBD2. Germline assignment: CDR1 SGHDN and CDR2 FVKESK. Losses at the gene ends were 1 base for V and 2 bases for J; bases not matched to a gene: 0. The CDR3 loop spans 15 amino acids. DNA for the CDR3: TGTGCCAGCAGCCAAGGGACTAGCGGGACCTACGAGCAGTACTTC. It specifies CASSQGTSGTYEQYF.

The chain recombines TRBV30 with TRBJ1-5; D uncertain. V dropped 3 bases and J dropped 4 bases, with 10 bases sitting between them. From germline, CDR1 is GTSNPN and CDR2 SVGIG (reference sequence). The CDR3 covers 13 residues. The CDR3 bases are TGTGCCTGGAGGATGGGCGGGAATCAGCCCCAGCATTTT. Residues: CAWRMGGNQPQHF.

The CDR3 region has the DNA TGTGCCAGCTCACCGGGGACAGGGGGAGAAGGCAAAAACATTCAGTACTTC. This encodes CASSPGTGGEGKNIQYF. The V gene is TRBV18, the J gene TRBJ2-4, with 11 bases aligning to TRBD1. The V and J ends lost 3 bases and 3 bases, in that order; junction bases with no gene match: 7. The germline V gene has CDR1 KGHSH and CDR2 LQKENI. The CDR3 consists of 17 residues. Full variable domain (remainder filled in from reference TRBV18 and TRBJ2-4): NAGVMQNPRHLVRRRGQEARLRCSPMKGHSHVYWYRQLPEEGLKFMVYLQKENIIDESGMPKERFSAEFPKEGPSILRIQQVVRGDSAAYFCASSPGTGGEGKNIQYFGAGTRLSVL.